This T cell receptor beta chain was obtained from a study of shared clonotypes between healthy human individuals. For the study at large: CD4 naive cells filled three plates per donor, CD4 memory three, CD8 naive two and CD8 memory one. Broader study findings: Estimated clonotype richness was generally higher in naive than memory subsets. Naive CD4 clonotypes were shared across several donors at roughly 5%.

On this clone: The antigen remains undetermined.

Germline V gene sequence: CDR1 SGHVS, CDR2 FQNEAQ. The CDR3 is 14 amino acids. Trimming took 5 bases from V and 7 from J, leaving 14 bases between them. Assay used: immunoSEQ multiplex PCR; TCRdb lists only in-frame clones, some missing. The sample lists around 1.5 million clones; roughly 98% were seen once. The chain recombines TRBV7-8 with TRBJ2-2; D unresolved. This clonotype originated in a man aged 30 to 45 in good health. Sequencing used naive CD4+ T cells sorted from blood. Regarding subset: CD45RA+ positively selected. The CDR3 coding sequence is TGTGCCAGCAGCCCCATCGAAGTCCACGGGGAGCTGTTTTTT. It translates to CASSPIEVHGELFF. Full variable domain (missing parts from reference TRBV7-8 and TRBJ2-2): GAGVSQSPRYKVAKRGQDVALRCDPISGHVSLFWYQQALGQGPEFLTYFQNEAQLDKSGLPSDRFFAERPEGSVSTLKIQRTQQEDSAVYLCASSPIEVHGELFFGEGSRLTVL.